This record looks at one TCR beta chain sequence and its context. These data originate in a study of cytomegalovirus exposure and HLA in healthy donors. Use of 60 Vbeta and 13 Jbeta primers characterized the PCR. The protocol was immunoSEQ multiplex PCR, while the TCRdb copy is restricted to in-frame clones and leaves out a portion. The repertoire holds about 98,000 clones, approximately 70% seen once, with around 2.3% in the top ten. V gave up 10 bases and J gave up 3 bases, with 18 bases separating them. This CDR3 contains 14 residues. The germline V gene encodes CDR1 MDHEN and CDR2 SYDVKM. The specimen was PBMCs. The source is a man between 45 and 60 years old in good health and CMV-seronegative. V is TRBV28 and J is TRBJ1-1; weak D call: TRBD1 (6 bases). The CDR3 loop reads CATRGRGDYTEAFF. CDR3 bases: TGTGCCACCCGAGGGAGGGGGGATTACACTGAAGCTTTCTTT.